This T cell receptor (beta chain) appears in the sequencing data of a study of CD8 T cells in ankylosing spondylitis. The study, taken as a whole, reports: From matched ankylosing spondylitis synovial fluid, disease-linked clones were reportedly recovered at significantly enriched levels. Made up of fewer than 10 highly homologous variants, a TCR beta motif appeared characteristic of ankylosing spondylitis blood. Previous work reported some of these motif variants in the synovial fluid and blood of reactive arthritis.

Quantitative 5'-RACE with molecular barcodes produced the TCR beta libraries. From the 5' RACE reads, TCRdb called clonotypes with MiXCR, one entry per CDR3 protein. The table shows 250,000 to 350,000 distinct CDR3 sequences, with about 20% occurring only once. The CDR3 has 15 amino acids. Trimming stripped 5 bases from V and 4 bases from J, with 15 bases between. This clonotype was counted at least ten times. Antigen: not known. This TCR derives from a female donor with ankylosing spondylitis or in good health (not recorded which). Sequences were obtained from blood, either unsorted or a sorted T cell fraction (not recorded which). The V and J genes are TRBV12-3 or TRBV12-4 and TRBJ1-3; D call uncertain. The CDR3 DNA reads TGTGCCAGCAGTCACCCGGGGAGGGTAGGAAACACCATATATTTT. Its protein product is CASSHPGRVGNTIYF.